This T cell receptor (beta chain) comes out of a study of cytomegalovirus exposure and HLA in healthy donors. Donors consisted of healthy bone marrow donors. This clone was seen more than once but under ten times. Its target is unknown. The V end was cut by 5 bases, the J end by 2 bases, with 16 bases between. This CDR3 is 15 amino acids long. Germline V gene sequence: CDR1 SGHRS, CDR2 YFSETQ. PCR amplification relied on 60 Vbeta primers (plus 13 Jbeta primers). Produced via immunoSEQ multiplex PCR; TCRdb's table is partial and in-frame only. The table shows 130,000 to 150,000 clones, with roughly 74% occurring only once. Study-level results: Cytomegalovirus-associated TCR beta chains were listed, numbering over 150. In a later analysis, specific HLA alleles were associated with over 15,000 TCR beta sequences at a 0.05 false discovery rate. A later analysis appeared to link common viral pathogens to several of the most significant clusters.

This receptor was obtained from a woman aged 18 to 35 in good health and CMV-seropositive. V and J are TRBV5-1 and TRBJ1-1, with no clear D. The sample consisted of PBMCs. The CDR3 loop reads CASRPVVDSNTEAFF. For the CDR3, the DNA is TGCGCCAGCAGGCCTGTCGTAGACTCCAACACTGAAGCTTTCTTT.